Listed below are T cell receptor beta chains from one sample, sequenced in a study of Graves' ophthalmopathy and Graves' hyperthyroidism. TCRdb fed the multiplex PCR reads into MiXCR, producing one record per CDR3 protein. The sample has hundreds of thousands of distinct CDR3 sequences, 13% to 15% seen once. The sequenced sample consisted of blood. These receptors originate from a woman aged 30 to 39 with Graves' ophthalmopathy. Each CDR3 is given with its conserved first and last residue. The D gene is left open where the match is weak.

d_gene	len	v_gene	j_gene	CDR3aa
NA	16	TRBV11-2	TRBJ2-2	CASSLYSSLVAGELFF
TRBD2	15	TRBV6-2/TRBV6-3	TRBJ2-5	CASSSAGAWSETQYF
NA	15	TRBV12-3/TRBV12-4	TRBJ2-5	CASSLGIGSQETQYF
NA	13	TRBV12-3/TRBV12-4	TRBJ2-7	CASRSQGSYEQYF
TRBD1	18	TRBV12-3/TRBV12-4	TRBJ1-6	CASSTGQGAISYNSPLHF
NA	12	TRBV9	TRBJ2-7	CASSVGGYEQYF
NA	13	TRBV9	TRBJ2-7	CASSVDDSYEQYF
NA	10	TRBV20-1	TRBJ1-2	CSASGAGYTF
NA	15	TRBV14	TRBJ1-2	CASSSRPPGYYGYTF
NA	16	TRBV7-8	TRBJ1-6	CASRRTGFSYNSPLHF
TRBD1	14	TRBV4-2	TRBJ2-7	CASSLTTTGAEQYF
NA	13	TRBV10-3	TRBJ1-1	CAIRRDLGTEAFF
NA	13	TRBV7-3	TRBJ2-2	CASSSTDTGELFF
TRBD2	12	TRBV20-1	TRBJ2-7	CSATLAAYEQYF
TRBD1	15	TRBV5-1	TRBJ2-7	CASSAATGVSYEQYF
NA	14	TRBV6-5	TRBJ2-7	CASTVGVGSYEQYF
TRBD1	15	TRBV28	TRBJ1-2	CATQPGGAEDYGYTF
NA	14	TRBV20-1	TRBJ2-5	CSAILGGGQETQYF
NA	15	TRBV4-2	TRBJ1-2	CASSQSQGQDYGYTF
NA	13	TRBV12-3/TRBV12-4	TRBJ2-2	CASSLPYTGELFF
NA	15	TRBV28	TRBJ2-7	CASSFTIDQRNEQYF
NA	15	TRBV28	TRBJ2-4	CASSLGGAIKNIQYF
NA	14	TRBV25-1	TRBJ2-2	CASSEPRDTGELFF
NA	13	TRBV7-2	TRBJ1-6	CASSLPNNSPLHF
NA	15	TRBV3-1	TRBJ2-2	CASSQEGMGTGELFF
NA	12	TRBV5-1	TRBJ1-2	CATSGPGLGYTF
TRBD1	15	TRBV28	TRBJ2-2	CASSPGQGHTGELFF
TRBD1	19	TRBV3-1	TRBJ2-2	CASSQVMPGTGGNTGELFF
NA	15	TRBV5-5	TRBJ2-7	CASSFLGLLVDGQYF
NA	14	TRBV14	TRBJ1-5	CASSRGGYNQPQHF
NA	13	TRBV2	TRBJ2-7	CASIRDNSYEQYF
NA	17	TRBV15	TRBJ1-1	CATSRESGNWGNTEAFF
NA	14	TRBV6-1	TRBJ1-1	CASSTGTGNTEAFF
TRBD2	16	TRBV4-2	TRBJ2-7	CASSLATSGGTYEQYF
NA	15	TRBV9	TRBJ1-1	CASSVVGQMNTEAFF
TRBD1	13	TRBV12-3/TRBV12-4	TRBJ1-5	CASSQGDYQPQHF
NA	12	TRBV12-3/TRBV12-4	TRBJ2-7	CASRRQANEQYF
NA	12	TRBV30	TRBJ2-7	CAWRDSSYEQYF
NA	14	TRBV2	TRBJ2-5	CASSEGAFRGTQYF
NA	12	TRBV7-2	TRBJ2-5	CASSQTQETQYF
NA	10	TRBV29-1	TRBJ1-1	CSVEDYEAFF
NA	11	TRBV30	TRBJ1-2	CAWSGGYGYTF
NA	13	TRBV20-1	TRBJ1-1	CSARISDNTEAFF
NA	14	TRBV6-5	TRBJ1-3	CASSYSDYGNTIYF